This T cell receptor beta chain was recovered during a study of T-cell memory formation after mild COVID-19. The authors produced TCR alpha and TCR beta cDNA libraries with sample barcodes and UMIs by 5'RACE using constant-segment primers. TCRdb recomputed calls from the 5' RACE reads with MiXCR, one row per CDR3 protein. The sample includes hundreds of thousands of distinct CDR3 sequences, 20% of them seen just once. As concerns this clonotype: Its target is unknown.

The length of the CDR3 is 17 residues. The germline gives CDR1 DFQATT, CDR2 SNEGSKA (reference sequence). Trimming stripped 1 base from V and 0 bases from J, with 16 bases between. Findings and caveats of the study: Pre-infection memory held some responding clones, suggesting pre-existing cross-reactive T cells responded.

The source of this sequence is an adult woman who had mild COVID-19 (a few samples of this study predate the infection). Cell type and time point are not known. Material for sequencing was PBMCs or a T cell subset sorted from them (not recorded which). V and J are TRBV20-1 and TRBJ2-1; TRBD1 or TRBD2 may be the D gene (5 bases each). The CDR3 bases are TGCAGTGCTAGAGTCTCCAGACCAGGGAGCTCCTACAATGAGCAGTTCTTC. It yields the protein CSARVSRPGSSYNEQFF.